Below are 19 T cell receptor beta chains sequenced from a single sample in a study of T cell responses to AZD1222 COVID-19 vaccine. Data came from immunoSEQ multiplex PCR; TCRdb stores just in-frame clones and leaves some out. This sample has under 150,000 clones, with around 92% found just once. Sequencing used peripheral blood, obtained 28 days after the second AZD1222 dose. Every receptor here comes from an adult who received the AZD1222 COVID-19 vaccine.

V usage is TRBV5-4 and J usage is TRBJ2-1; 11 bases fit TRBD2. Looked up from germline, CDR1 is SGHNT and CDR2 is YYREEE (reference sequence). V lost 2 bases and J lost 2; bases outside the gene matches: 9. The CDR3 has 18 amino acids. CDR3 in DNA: TGTGCCAGCAGCTTAGGGACTAGCGGATTATCGACCTACAATGAGCAGTTCTTC. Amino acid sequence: CASSLGTSGLSTYNEQFF.

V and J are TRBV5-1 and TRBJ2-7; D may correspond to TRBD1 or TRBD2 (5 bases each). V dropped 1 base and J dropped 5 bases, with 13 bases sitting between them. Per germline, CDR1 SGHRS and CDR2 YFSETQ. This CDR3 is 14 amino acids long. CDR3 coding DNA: TGCGCCAGCAGCTTGAGTCCCCGGGGCAACGAGCAGTACTTC. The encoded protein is CASSLSPRGNEQYF.

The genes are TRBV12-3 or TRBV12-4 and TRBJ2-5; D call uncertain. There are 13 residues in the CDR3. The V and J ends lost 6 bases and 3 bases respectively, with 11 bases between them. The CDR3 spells CASSSNREETQYF. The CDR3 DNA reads TGTGCCAGCAGCTCGAACCGGGAAGAGACCCAGTACTTC.

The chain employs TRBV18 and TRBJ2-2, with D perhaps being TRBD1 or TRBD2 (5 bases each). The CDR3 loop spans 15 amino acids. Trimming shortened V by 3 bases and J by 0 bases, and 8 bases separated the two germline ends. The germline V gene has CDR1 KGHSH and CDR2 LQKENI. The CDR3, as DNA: TGTGCCAGCTCACCCGGGGCAGCGAACACCGGGGAGCTGTTTTTT. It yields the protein CASSPGAANTGELFF.

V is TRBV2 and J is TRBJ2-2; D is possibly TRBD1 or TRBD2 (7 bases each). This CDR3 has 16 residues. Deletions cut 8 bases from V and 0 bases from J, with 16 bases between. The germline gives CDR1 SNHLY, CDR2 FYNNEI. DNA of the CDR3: TGTGCCAGCCAGGGGGGAGGGACCCCGAACACCGGGGAGCTGTTTTTT. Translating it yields CASQGGGTPNTGELFF.

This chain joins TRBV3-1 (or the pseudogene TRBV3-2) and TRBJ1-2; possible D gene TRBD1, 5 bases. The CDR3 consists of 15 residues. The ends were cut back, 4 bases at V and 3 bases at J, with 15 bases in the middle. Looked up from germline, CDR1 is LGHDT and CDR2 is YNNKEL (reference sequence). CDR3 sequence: CASSPTRDGHYGYTF. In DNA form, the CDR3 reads TGTGCCAGCAGCCCAACCAGGGACGGACACTATGGCTACACCTTC.

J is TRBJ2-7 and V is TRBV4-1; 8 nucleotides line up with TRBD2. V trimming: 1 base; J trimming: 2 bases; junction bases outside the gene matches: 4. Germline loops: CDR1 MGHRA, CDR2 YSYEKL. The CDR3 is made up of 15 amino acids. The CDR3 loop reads CASSQAGGFPYEQYV. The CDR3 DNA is TGCGCCAGCAGCCAAGCGGGAGGGTTTCCCTACGAGCAGTACGTC.

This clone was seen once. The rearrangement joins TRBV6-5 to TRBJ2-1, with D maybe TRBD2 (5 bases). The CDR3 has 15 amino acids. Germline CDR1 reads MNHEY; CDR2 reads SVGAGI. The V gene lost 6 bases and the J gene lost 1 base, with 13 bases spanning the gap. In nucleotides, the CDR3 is TGTGCCAGCAGACTAGATTTCAGTTCCTACAATGAGCAGTTCTTC. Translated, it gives CASRLDFSSYNEQFF.

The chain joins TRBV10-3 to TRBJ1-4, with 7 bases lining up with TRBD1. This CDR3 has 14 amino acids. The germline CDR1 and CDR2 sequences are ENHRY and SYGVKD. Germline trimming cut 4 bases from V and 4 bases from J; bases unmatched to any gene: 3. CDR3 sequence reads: CAISAGQINEKLFF. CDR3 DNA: TGTGCCATCAGTGCGGGACAGATTAATGAAAAACTGTTTTTT.

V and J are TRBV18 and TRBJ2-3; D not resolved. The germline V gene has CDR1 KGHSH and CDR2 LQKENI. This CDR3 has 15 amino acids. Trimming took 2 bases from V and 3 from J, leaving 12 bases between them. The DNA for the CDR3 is TGTGCCAGCTCACCAGTCAGTTCCCGGACAGATACGCAGTATTTT. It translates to CASSPVSSRTDTQYF.

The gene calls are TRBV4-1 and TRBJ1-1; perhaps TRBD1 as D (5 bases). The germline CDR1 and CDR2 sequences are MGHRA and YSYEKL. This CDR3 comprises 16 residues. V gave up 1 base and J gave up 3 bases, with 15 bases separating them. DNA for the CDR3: TGCGCCAGCAGCCAAGTATCTCCCCGAGGGGACACTGAAGCTTTCTTT. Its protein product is CASSQVSPRGDTEAFF.

CDR3: CASSQSGRGQDTIYF. The CDR3 DNA reads as TGTGCCAGCAGCCAATCCGGCAGGGGGCAGGACACCATATATTTT. The chain employs TRBV4-2 and TRBJ1-3; TRBD1 aligns across 8 bases. Looked up from germline, CDR1 is LGHNA and CDR2 is YNFKEQ. This CDR3 is built from 15 residues. Trimming at V came to 2 bases and at J to 8 bases, leaving 8 bases not matched to a gene.

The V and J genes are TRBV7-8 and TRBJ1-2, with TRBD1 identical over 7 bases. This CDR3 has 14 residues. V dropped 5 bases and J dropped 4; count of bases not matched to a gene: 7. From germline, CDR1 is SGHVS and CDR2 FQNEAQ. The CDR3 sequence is CASSPPGTVYGYTF. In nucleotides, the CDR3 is TGTGCCAGCAGCCCCCCCGGGACAGTCTATGGCTACACCTTC.

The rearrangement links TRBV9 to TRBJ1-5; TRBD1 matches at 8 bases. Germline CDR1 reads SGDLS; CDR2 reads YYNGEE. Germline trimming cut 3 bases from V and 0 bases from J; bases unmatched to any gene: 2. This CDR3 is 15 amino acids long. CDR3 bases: TGTGCCAGCAGCGCGGGACAGGCTAGCAATCAGCCCCAGCATTTT. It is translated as CASSAGQASNQPQHF.

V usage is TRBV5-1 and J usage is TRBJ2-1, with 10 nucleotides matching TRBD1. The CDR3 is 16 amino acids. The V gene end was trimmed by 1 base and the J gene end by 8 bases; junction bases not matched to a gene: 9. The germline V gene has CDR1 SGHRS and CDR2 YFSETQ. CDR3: CASSLNGDRGIDEQFF. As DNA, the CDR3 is TGCGCCAGCAGCTTGAATGGGGACAGGGGTATCGATGAGCAGTTCTTC.

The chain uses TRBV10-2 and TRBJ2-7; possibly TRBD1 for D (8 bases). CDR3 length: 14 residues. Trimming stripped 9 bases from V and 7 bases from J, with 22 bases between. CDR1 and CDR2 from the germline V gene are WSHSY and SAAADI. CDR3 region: CASTSGAGGREQYF. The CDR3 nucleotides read TGCGCCAGTACCAGCGGGGCAGGGGGCCGAGAGCAGTACTTC.

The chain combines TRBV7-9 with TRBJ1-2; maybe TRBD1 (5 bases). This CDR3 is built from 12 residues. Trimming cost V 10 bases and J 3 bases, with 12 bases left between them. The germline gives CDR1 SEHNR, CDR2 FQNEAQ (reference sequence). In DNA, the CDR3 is TGTGCCACTCCCCGGGGCTACTATGGCTACACCTTC. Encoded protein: CATPRGYYGYTF. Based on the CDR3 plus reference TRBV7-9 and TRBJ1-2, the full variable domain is DTGVSQNPRHKITKRGQNVTFRCDPISEHNRLYWYRQTLGQGPEFLTYFQNEAQLEKSRLLSDRFSAERPKGSFSTLEIQRTEQGDSAMYLCATPRGYYGYTFGSGTRLTVV.

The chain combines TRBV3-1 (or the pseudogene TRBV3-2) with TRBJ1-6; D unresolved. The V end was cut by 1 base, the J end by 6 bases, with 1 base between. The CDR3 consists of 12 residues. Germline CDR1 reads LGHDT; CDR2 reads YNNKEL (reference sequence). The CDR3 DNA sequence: TGTGCCAGCAGCCAAGCTAATTCACCCCTCCACTTT. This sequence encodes CASSQANSPLHF.

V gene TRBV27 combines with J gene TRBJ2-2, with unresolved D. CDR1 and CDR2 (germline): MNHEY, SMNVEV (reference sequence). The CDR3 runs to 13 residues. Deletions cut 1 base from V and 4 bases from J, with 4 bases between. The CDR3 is CASSLWSTGELFF. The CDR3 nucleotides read TGTGCCAGCAGTTTATGGAGCACCGGGGAGCTGTTTTTT.